This T cell receptor (beta chain) derives from a study of T-cell reconstitution after alpha-beta-depleted transplantation in children. Trimming left V 0 bases short and J 6 bases short, with 14 bases between. CDR3 length equals 15 residues. CDR1 and CDR2 from the germline V gene are LGHNA and YNFKEQ. Unique molecular identifiers were incorporated into the prepared TCRbeta library. TCRdb ran MiXCR on the PCR reads and lists one entry per CDR3 protein. The sample has about 540,000 distinct CDR3 sequences; around 20% are singletons. A few counts support this clonotype. The chain combines TRBV4-2 with TRBJ1-2; a weak D match, TRBD1 (5 bases). The starting material was PBMCs from the stem cell graft donor, obtained from the stem cell graft. This sequence was found in a human donor who donated a stem cell graft to a child with acute lymphoblastic leukemia. CDR3 protein: CASSQDPGRVHGYTF. CDR3 sequence (DNA): TGTGCCAGCAGCCAAGATCCGGGCAGGGTCCATGGCTACACCTTC.